The clone carrying this T cell receptor (beta chain) was seen at least ten times. The V gene's germline CDR1 is SEHNR and CDR2 FQNEAQ (reference sequence). With 3 bases removed from V and 3 bases from J, the gap between germline ends came to 11 bases. The CDR3 totals 15 residues. These data originate in a study of T-cell reconstitution after alpha-beta-depleted transplantation in children. Using unique molecular identifiers, the investigators prepared the TCRbeta library. MiXCR, run by TCRdb on the PCR reads, gives a single entry per CDR3 protein. The sample includes 200,000 to 250,000 distinct CDR3 sequences, roughly 8.2% of them seen just once.

The sequencing here drew on PBMCs, mostly from graft donor cells, taken 180 days after TCRalphabeta/CD19-depleted stem cell transplant. The TCR sequence derives from a male patient younger than 18 who had a stem cell transplant for acute lymphoblastic leukemia, so the T cells may come from the graft donor. The chain joins TRBV7-9 to TRBJ2-2, with D tentatively TRBD1 (6 bases). The CDR3, as DNA: TGTGCCAGCAGCTTGAACAGGGCCTACACCGGGGAGCTGTTTTTT. This gives the protein CASSLNRAYTGELFF.